This is a list of T cell receptor beta chains from one sample in a study of metastatic and nonmetastatic thyroid tumors. MiXCR re-clonotyped the PCR reads for TCRdb. The sample lists tens of thousands of clones; just under 15% were seen once. Material for sequencing was blood. These TCRs come from a female donor with papillary thyroid cancer or a benign thyroid nodule (not recorded which). Some clones in this sample may be carry-over from other donors' samples. CDR3s include the opening cysteine and the closing phenylalanine or tryptophan. The D gene is left open where the match is weak. The size field is filled for only some rows; it gives once, few, many or a size class.

DNA: TGCAGTGCGGGGACAGGGGGCCCACAAAAACTGTTTTTT; CDR3: CSAGTGGPQKLFF; V: TRBV20-1; D: TRBD1; size: many; J: TRBJ1-4
DNA: TGTGCCAGTAGTTCCATATTGGGTCCCGGGGAGCTGTTTTTT; CDR3: CASSSILGPGELFF; V: TRBV19; D: .; size: many; J: TRBJ2-2
DNA: TGCAGTGCTAGATGTGGTGGGGGGGAGCTGTTTTTT; CDR3: CSARCGGGELFF; V: TRBV20-1; D: .; size: .; J: TRBJ2-2
DNA: TGTGCCAGCAGCCCCGGACTAGCGGTTGCGGCCTACGAGCAGTACTTC; CDR3: CASSPGLAVAAYEQYF; V: TRBV11-2; D: TRBD2; size: medium-sized; J: TRBJ2-7
DNA: TGTGCCAGCACGGGCCCGGGACAGTATGGCTACACCTTC; CDR3: CASTGPGQYGYTF; V: TRBV28; D: TRBD1; size: many; J: TRBJ1-2
DNA: TGTGCCAGCAGCTCGAGGAAGGGGGAATGGGACAATGAGCAGTTCTTC; CDR3: CASSSRKGEWDNEQFF; V: TRBV11-2; D: .; size: .; J: TRBJ2-1
DNA: TGTGCCAGTAGCCAGACAGGGGGAGATGAAAAACTGTTTTTT; CDR3: CASSQTGGDEKLFF; V: TRBV19; D: TRBD1; size: many; J: TRBJ1-4
DNA: TGTGCCAGCAGTCCCCTGACTAGCGGGACCGACAATGAGCAGTTCTTC; CDR3: CASSPLTSGTDNEQFF; V: TRBV6-1; D: TRBD2; size: .; J: TRBJ2-1
DNA: TGTTCCAGCAGTCAACGACTAGCGGGATATACGCAGTATTTT; CDR3: CSSSQRLAGYTQYF; V: TRBV6-2/TRBV6-3; D: TRBD2; size: .; J: TRBJ2-3
DNA: TGTGCCAGCAGCCCTAGCGGGAGGGCCTACGAGCAGTACTTC; CDR3: CASSPSGRAYEQYF; V: TRBV12-3/TRBV12-4; D: TRBD2; size: medium-sized; J: TRBJ2-7
DNA: TGTGCCAGCAGCTTGAGGGGTGAATTGCCGACTGAAGCTTTCTTT; CDR3: CASSLRGELPTEAFF; V: TRBV5-4; D: .; size: many; J: TRBJ1-1
DNA: TGCAGTGCTAGAGTAATCATCCGGGACACAGGTGAAAAACTGTTTTTT; CDR3: CSARVIIRDTGEKLFF; V: TRBV20-1; D: .; size: many; J: TRBJ1-4
DNA: TGTGCCAGCAGCTTGGGTATGTCCTATGGCTACACCTTC; CDR3: CASSLGMSYGYTF; V: TRBV5-4; D: .; size: many; J: TRBJ1-2
DNA: TGTGCCAGCAGATCCAGCGGGGCTTACGAGCAGTACTTC; CDR3: CASRSSGAYEQYF; V: TRBV6-2/TRBV6-3; D: TRBD2; size: many; J: TRBJ2-7
DNA: TGTGCCAGTAGTGGGATGGGGGGTTACGATCATCCCCAGCATTTC; CDR3: CASSGMGGYDHPQHF; V: TRBV19; D: .; size: .; J: TRBJ1-5
DNA: TGTGCCAGCAGCTTCACAGGGAATCAGCCCCAGCATTTT; CDR3: CASSFTGNQPQHF; V: TRBV7-2; D: .; size: many; J: TRBJ1-5
DNA: TGCAGTGCTATCTCGGACAGGGAAGCTTTCTTT; CDR3: CSAISDREAFF; V: TRBV20-1; D: TRBD1; size: many; J: TRBJ1-1
DNA: TGTGCCAGCAGTGAATATGAGGGCAGCGGGTCCATGAACACTGAAGCTTTCTTT; CDR3: CASSEYEGSGSMNTEAFF; V: TRBV6-1; D: .; size: .; J: TRBJ1-1
DNA: TGTGCCAGCAGCTGGGGACAGGTTCCTGAGCAGTACTTC; CDR3: CASSWGQVPEQYF; V: TRBV12-3/TRBV12-4; D: TRBD1; size: .; J: TRBJ2-7
DNA: TGTGCCAGCACACTGGGGGGGAACTATGGCTACACCTTC; CDR3: CASTLGGNYGYTF; V: TRBV7-2; D: .; size: many; J: TRBJ1-2
DNA: TGTGCCAGCTCACCACCCTTGCGGACAAGCGAGCAGTACTTC; CDR3: CASSPPLRTSEQYF; V: TRBV18; D: .; size: many; J: TRBJ2-7
DNA: TGTGCCAGCGAAAACCCCCGACAGGGTGGGGGTGAGCAGTTCTTC; CDR3: CASENPRQGGGEQFF; V: TRBV2; D: TRBD1; size: many; J: TRBJ2-1
DNA: TGTGCCATCAGTGAGTCCAAAAACATTCAGTACTTC; CDR3: CAISESKNIQYF; V: TRBV10-3; D: .; size: many; J: TRBJ2-4
DNA: TGTGCCAGCAGCATCAGAGTAGCGGGAGTGGCAGATACGCAGTATTTT; CDR3: CASSIRVAGVADTQYF; V: TRBV7-6; D: TRBD2; size: once; J: TRBJ2-3
DNA: TGTGCCAGCATCCTCGGGGCGGCGGGTGAGCAGTTCTTC; CDR3: CASILGAAGEQFF; V: TRBV7-2; D: .; size: many; J: TRBJ2-1
DNA: TGTGCCAGCAGTTACAAAGGGGGCCGCAATCAGCCCCAGCATTTT; CDR3: CASSYKGGRNQPQHF; V: TRBV6-5; D: TRBD1; size: few; J: TRBJ1-5
DNA: TGTGCCAGCAGTTACTTCCTGGGACCGAACTCCTACGAGCAGTACTTC; CDR3: CASSYFLGPNSYEQYF; V: TRBV6-2/TRBV6-3; D: .; size: few; J: TRBJ2-7
DNA: TGTGCCAGCAGTTCTTGGGCGGGAGATCGCTACGAGCAGTACTTC; CDR3: CASSSWAGDRYEQYF; V: TRBV7-2; D: TRBD2; size: many; J: TRBJ2-7
DNA: TGTGCCAGCTCACCATCTACGGTTGGAGTCGCAGATACGCAGTATTTT; CDR3: CASSPSTVGVADTQYF; V: TRBV18; D: .; size: many; J: TRBJ2-3
DNA: TGCGCCAGCAGTGTTAGCGGGAGGCCCAATGAGCAGTTCTTC; CDR3: CASSVSGRPNEQFF; V: TRBV10-1; D: TRBD2; size: many; J: TRBJ2-1
DNA: TGTGCCAGCAGCTTACGGGGCACGAACACCGGGGAGCTGTTTTTT; CDR3: CASSLRGTNTGELFF; V: TRBV7-9; D: .; size: many; J: TRBJ2-2
DNA: TGTGCCAGCAGCCTTCATGCCGGGGAGTTGTTTTTT; CDR3: CASSLHAGELFF; V: TRBV6-1; D: .; size: .; J: TRBJ2-2
DNA: TGTGCCACCAGCAGACCCAGCGGTGCCACAGATACGCAGTATTTT; CDR3: CATSRPSGATDTQYF; V: TRBV15; D: .; size: few; J: TRBJ2-3
DNA: TGTGCCAGCAGCCGGACAGGGGGCAGTTACAATTATCAGTTCTTC; CDR3: CASSRTGGSYNYQFF; V: TRBV6-1; D: TRBD1; size: few; J: TRBJ2-1
DNA: TGTGCCAGCAGCTTCTCGGGTAGCGGGAGACCAAACATTCAGTACTTC; CDR3: CASSFSGSGRPNIQYF; V: TRBV7-2; D: TRBD2; size: many; J: TRBJ2-4
DNA: TGTGCCAGCAGCTTAGACAGGGGTGGCACCGGGGAGCTGTTTTTT; CDR3: CASSLDRGGTGELFF; V: TRBV11-3; D: .; size: .; J: TRBJ2-2
DNA: TGTGCCAGCAGCTCGTCGGCAGGGGGGGGGGATGAGCAGTTCTTC; CDR3: CASSSSAGGGDEQFF; V: TRBV6-4; D: .; size: many; J: TRBJ2-1